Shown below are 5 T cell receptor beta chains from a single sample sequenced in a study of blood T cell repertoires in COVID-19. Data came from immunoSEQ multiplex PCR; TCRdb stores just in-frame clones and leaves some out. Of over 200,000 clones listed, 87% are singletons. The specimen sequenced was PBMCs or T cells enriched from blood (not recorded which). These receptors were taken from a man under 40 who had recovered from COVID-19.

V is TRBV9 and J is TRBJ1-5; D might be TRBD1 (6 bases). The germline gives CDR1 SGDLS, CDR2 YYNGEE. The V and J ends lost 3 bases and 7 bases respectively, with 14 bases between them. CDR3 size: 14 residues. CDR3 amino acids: CASSAGDARQPQHF. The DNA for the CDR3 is TGTGCCAGCAGCGCAGGGGACGCCCGGCAGCCCCAGCATTTT.

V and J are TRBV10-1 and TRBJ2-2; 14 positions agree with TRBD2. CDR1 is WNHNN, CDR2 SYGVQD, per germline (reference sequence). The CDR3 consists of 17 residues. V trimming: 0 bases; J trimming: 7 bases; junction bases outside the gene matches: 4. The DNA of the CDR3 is TGCGCCAGCAGTGAGTCGGGACTAGCGGGAGAGCTCGGGGAGCTGTTTTTT. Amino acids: CASSESGLAGELGELFF.

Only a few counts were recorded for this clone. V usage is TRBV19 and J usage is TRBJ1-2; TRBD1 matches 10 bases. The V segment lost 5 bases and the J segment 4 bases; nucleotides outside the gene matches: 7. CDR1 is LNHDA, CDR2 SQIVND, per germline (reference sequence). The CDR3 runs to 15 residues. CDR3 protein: CASSFQTGGGYGYTF. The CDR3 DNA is TGTGCCAGTAGTTTTCAGACAGGGGGCGGCTATGGCTACACCTTC. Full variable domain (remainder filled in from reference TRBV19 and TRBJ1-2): DGGITQSPKYLFRKEGQNVTLSCEQNLNHDAMYWYRQDPGQGLRLIYYSQIVNDFQKGDIAEGYSVSREKKESFPLTVTSAQKNPTAFYLCASSFQTGGGYGYTFGSGTRLTVV.

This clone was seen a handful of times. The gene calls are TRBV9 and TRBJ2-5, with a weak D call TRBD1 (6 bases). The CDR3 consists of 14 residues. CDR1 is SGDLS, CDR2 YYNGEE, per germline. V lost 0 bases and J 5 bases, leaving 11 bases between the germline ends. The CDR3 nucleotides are TGTGCCAGCAGCGTAGATCAGGGGTCGGAGACCCAGTACTTC. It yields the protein CASSVDQGSETQYF.

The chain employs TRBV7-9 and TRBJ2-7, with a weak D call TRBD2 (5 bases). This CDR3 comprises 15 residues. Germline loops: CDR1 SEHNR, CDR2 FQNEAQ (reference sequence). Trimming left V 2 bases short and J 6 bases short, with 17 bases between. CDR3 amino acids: CASSLRSGVLSEQYF. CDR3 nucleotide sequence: TGTGCCAGCAGCTTACGGTCCGGGGTCCTCTCCGAGCAGTACTTC.